The clone carrying this T cell receptor beta chain occurred a few times. Its antigen is unidentified. The source of the sample is a study of blood T cells in healthy people across ages. Study in general: Template-switching capture recovered about one barcoded beta molecule per two T cells. Study outcomes and limitations: As naive T cell percentage varied, TCR beta diversity correlated strongly with it.

Using a J-beta primer mix together with a sample-barcoded 5' primer, a second PCR was run for about 6 to 11 cycles. MiXCR, run by TCRdb on the 5' RACE reads, gives a single entry per CDR3 protein. The sample lists around 800,000 distinct CDR3 sequences, approximately 24% occurring once. Donors were healthy Caucasian individuals from Russia aged about 6 to 95. CDR3 size: 13 residues. V was cut by 6 bases and J by 7 bases, with 15 bases left in between. CDR1 and CDR2 from the germline V gene are DFQATT and SNEGSKA (reference sequence). The data were also submitted as part of a second study, on T cells of mothers and their children. That report adds: Related pairs of mothers and children showed slightly higher, non-significant overlap versus unrelated pairs.

Sequenced material: blood. The TCR sequence derives from a boy younger than 18 in good health. J is TRBJ1-4 and V is TRBV20-1, with D unresolved. CDR3 bases: TGCAGTGCCCTAAGGCTAGTGGGTGAAAAACTGTTTTTT. The encoded protein is CSALRLVGEKLFF.